Listed below are T cell receptor beta chains from one sample, sequenced in a study of a mutant IDH1 vaccine in newly diagnosed glioma. Measured with immunoSEQ multiplex PCR; TCRdb has only the in-frame clones, and not every one. The data contain some 50,000 clones, 70% to 90% of them singletons. Source: PBMCs, taken from a glioma patient treated with radiotherapy, temozolomide or both. The source is a man in his forties or fifties with glioma. CDR3s include the opening cysteine and the closing phenylalanine or tryptophan. A D gene is named only where the DNA matches it firmly. The size field is filled for only some rows; it gives once, few, many or a size class.

length,size,V,J,D,CDR3,DNA
14,-,TRBV4-2,TRBJ2-1,-,CASSQDRVGGAQFF,TGTGCCAGCAGCCAAGATCGGGTTGGCGGAGCCCAGTTCTTC
16,-,TRBV13,TRBJ2-7,TRBD2,CASSPPPGLATYEQYF,TGTGCCAGCAGCCCACCCCCGGGACTAGCGACCTACGAGCAGTACTTC
14,-,TRBV7-9,TRBJ2-7,-,CASSFTFALYEQYF,TGTGCCAGCAGCTTTACTTTTGCCCTTTACGAGCAGTACTTC
14,-,TRBV7-7,TRBJ2-1,-,CASSTSPAQNEQFF,TGTGCTAGCAGCACCTCCCCAGCGCAGAATGAGCAGTTCTTC
14,-,TRBV7-9,TRBJ2-1,-,CASSLVAASDEQFF,TGTGCCAGCAGCTTAGTCGCGGCCTCTGATGAGCAGTTCTTC
13,-,TRBV19,TRBJ1-2,-,CASSIGRAYGYTF,TGTGCCAGTAGTATTGGTCGGGCTTATGGCTACACCTTC
16,-,TRBV19,TRBJ2-2,-,CASSMVPGQNTGELFF,TGTGCCAGTAGTATGGTGCCAGGGCAGAACACCGGGGAGCTGTTTTTT
14,few,TRBV19,TRBJ1-2,-,CASSIPGSNYGYTF,TGTGCCAGTAGTATCCCGGGATCTAACTATGGCTACACCTTC
15,-,TRBV6-5,TRBJ2-7,TRBD2,CASSYSSGPAYEQYF,TGTGCCAGCAGTTACTCTAGCGGGCCCGCCTACGAGCAGTACTTC
13,once,TRBV19,TRBJ2-4,-,CASSINTQNIQYF,TGTGCCAGTAGTATTAACACCCAAAACATTCAGTACTTC
15,-,TRBV6-1,TRBJ1-2,TRBD1,CASSGFRQGRESYTF,TGTGCCAGCAGTGGGTTCCGACAGGGAAGAGAAAGCTACACCTTC
15,-,TRBV9,TRBJ2-7,-,CASSVGRAPGYEQYF,TGTGCCAGCAGCGTAGGGCGAGCCCCAGGGTACGAGCAGTACTTC
15,-,TRBV11-2,TRBJ2-4,-,CASSLGAGLLNIQYF,TGTGCCAGCAGCTTAGGGGCAGGATTACTAAACATTCAGTACTTC
13,once,TRBV9,TRBJ2-7,-,CASSESGSYEQYF,TGTGCCAGCAGCGAGTCCGGCAGCTACGAGCAGTACTTC